These 15 T cell receptor beta chains share one sample of origin, sequenced in a study of T cell repertoires in cytomegalovirus infection. TCRdb independently ran MiXCR on the reads; one entry per CDR3 protein. The sample lists about 400,000 distinct CDR3 sequences, 15% to 20% occurring once. Source material: PBMCs. These receptors were obtained from a human donor in good health (CMV status not recorded). Some clones in this sample may be carry-over from other donors' samples.

This chain connects TRBV10-3 to TRBJ2-7, with D unresolved. The CDR3 runs 15 residues. V gave up 5 bases and J gave up 4 bases, with 18 bases separating them. Germline CDR1 ENHRY, CDR2 SYGVKD. CDR3 sequence: CAISSRKSLGYEQYF. DNA of the CDR3: TGTGCCATCAGTTCTCGGAAGAGTTTGGGATACGAGCAGTACTTC.

The chain employs TRBV12-3 or TRBV12-4 and TRBJ1-1, with D possibly TRBD1 on 6 matching bases. V lost 5 bases to trimming and J lost 2 bases, with 15 bases between them. The CDR3 spans 15 residues. The CDR3 sequence: CASSLGGSFNTEAFF. The CDR3 DNA follows: TGTGCCAGCAGTCTCGGGGGCAGCTTTAACACTGAAGCTTTCTTT.

This clonotype has a handful of counts. V and J are TRBV20-1 and TRBJ2-1; TRBD2 is a possible D gene (6 bases). Per the germline V gene, CDR1 is DFQATT and CDR2 is SNEGSKA (reference sequence). The CDR3 has 15 residues. Trimming left V 0 bases short and J 0 bases short, with 9 bases between. The CDR3 loop is CSARDTGSSYNEQFF. The CDR3 nucleotides are TGCAGTGCTAGAGACACCGGGAGCTCCTACAATGAGCAGTTCTTC.

This clonotype was seen repeatedly, ten times or more. An end of the junction differs from the germline gene, which may be a read error. This rearrangement joins TRBV6-1 to TRBJ1-2, with D uncertain. The CDR3 is made up of 15 amino acids. The germline gives CDR1 MNHNS, CDR2 SASEGT. The CDR3 nucleotides read TGTGCCAGCAGGGAAGCCCCTACAACTAACTATGGCTACACCTTC. Its translation: CASREAPTTNYGYTF.

This clonotype was detected ten times or more. This sequence joins TRBV6-1 and TRBJ1-5; 12 positions match TRBD1. V was clipped by 4 bases and J by 6 bases; unmatched bases: 7. This CDR3 is 16 amino acids long. CDR1 MNHNS and CDR2 SASEGT come from the germline V gene. Written as DNA, the CDR3 is TGTGCCAGCAGTGCCCAGGGACAGGGGGCCGGTCAGCCCCAGCATTTT. Translated, it gives CASSAQGQGAGQPQHF.

This clonotype was recorded a few times. CDR3 loop: CASSLYDNSPLHF. In nucleotides, the CDR3 is TGCGCCAGCAGCTTGTATGATAATTCACCCCTCCACTTT. The rearrangement uses TRBV5-1 and TRBJ1-6; D is uncertain. The V gene lost 1 base and the J gene lost 5 bases, with 4 bases spanning the gap. The CDR3 consists of 13 residues. Germline V CDR1 and CDR2: SGHRS, YFSETQ. The full variable domain, its missing parts supplied by reference TRBV5-1 and TRBJ1-6, is KAGVTQTPRYLIKTRGQQVTLSCSPISGHRSVSWYQQTPGQGLQFLFEYFSETQRNKGNFPGRFSGRQFSNSRSEMNVSTLELGDSALYLCASSLYDNSPLHFGNGTRLTVT.

This clonotype was counted between two and nine times. The chain recombines TRBV27 with TRBJ1-3; 7 positions agree with TRBD1. The CDR3 consists of 12 residues. After removal of 10 bases from V and 2 bases from J, the junction contained 2 bases not matched to a gene. Per the germline V gene, CDR1 is MNHEY and CDR2 is SMNVEV (reference sequence). CDR3 DNA: TGTGCCACCCAGGGGGCTGGAAACACCATATATTTT. This translates into CATQGAGNTIYF.

With regard to this clonotype: A read error is possible here, since a much larger clone lies one base away. The chain combines TRBV7-8 with TRBJ1-6; D remains ambiguous. Germline V gene lookup returns CDR1 SGHVS and CDR2 FQNEAQ. This CDR3 is 18 amino acids long. The CDR3 spells CASSRSRGASFYNSPLRF. The CDR3 coding sequence is TGTGCCAGCAGCCGAAGTCGAGGAGCGAGCTTTTATAATTCACCCCTCCGCTTT. The full variable domain, rest sourced from reference TRBV7-8 and TRBJ1-6, is GAGVSQSPRYKVAKRGQDVALRCDPISGHVSLFWYQQALGQGPEFLTYFQNEAQLDKSGLPSDRFFAERPEGSVSTLKIQRTQQEDSAVYLCASSRSRGASFYNSPLRFGNGTRLTVT.

This chain links TRBV4-1 with TRBJ2-7; D is perhaps TRBD1 or TRBD2 (5 bases each). The germline V gene has CDR1 MGHRA and CDR2 YSYEKL. This CDR3 is 13 amino acids long. Trimming took 0 bases from V and 6 from J, leaving 9 bases between them. CDR3 amino acids: CASSQDEGREQYF. CDR3 nucleotides: TGCGCCAGCAGCCAAGACGAGGGACGCGAGCAGTACTTC.

A few counts support this clonotype. The chain links TRBV3-1 to TRBJ1-1; 12 bases agree with TRBD1. Germline trimming cut 4 bases from V and 10 bases from J; bases unmatched to any gene: 10. Germline V gene data show CDR1 as LGHDT and CDR2 as YNNKEL (reference sequence). The CDR3 has 15 amino acids. The CDR3 nucleotides read TGTGCCAGCAGCCCCGGGACAGGGGGCGCTTCTTCAGCTTTCTTT. This translates into CASSPGTGGASSAFF.

Many counts were recorded for this clonotype. This rearrangement joins TRBV12-3 or TRBV12-4 to TRBJ1-5; D uncertain. With 5 bases removed from V and 3 bases from J, the gap between germline ends came to 11 bases. CDR3 length: 14 residues. The CDR3 loop is CASSPNGYNQPQHF. CDR3 sequence (DNA): TGTGCCAGCAGTCCAAATGGATACAATCAGCCCCAGCATTTT.

This clonotype was seen many times. The V and J genes are TRBV10-3 and TRBJ1-2; perhaps TRBD1 as D (6 bases). Between the trimmed V and J ends, which lost 8 bases and 3 bases, there was a span of 19 bases. CDR3 size: 15 residues. The V gene's germline CDR1 is ENHRY and CDR2 SYGVKD. The CDR3, as DNA: TGTGCCATCGGGTGGGGGCAGGCCCGTTACTATGGCTACACCTTC. As protein: CAIGWGQARYYGYTF.

A word on this clonotype: This clone may be a read error of a much larger clone one base away. The CDR3 end shows no conserved phenylalanine or tryptophan, and so a read error is likely. This rearrangement joins TRBV7-2 to TRBJ1-6; D is unclear. Looked up from germline, CDR1 is SGHTA and CDR2 is FQGNSA. This CDR3 spans 14 amino acids. Between the trimmed V and J ends, which lost 5 bases and 6 bases, there was a span of 11 bases. CDR3 DNA sequence: TGTGCCAGCAGCCTTCTTGGAACTAATTCACCCCTCCACCTT. Protein: CASSLLGTNSPLHL.

A word on this clonotype: A much bigger clone sits one base away, suggesting this may be a read error. It is likely a read error, because the conserved phenylalanine at the end of the CDR3 is missing. The rearrangement links TRBV10-2 to TRBJ2-5, with TRBD1 as a possible D gene (6 bases). CDR3 length: 14 amino acids. V was clipped by 0 bases and J by 7 bases, with 12 bases between them. CDR1 and CDR2 (germline): WSHSY, SAAADI. CDR3 sequence: CASSESRGSGTQYY. The CDR3 DNA follows: TGCGCCAGCAGTGAGTCGAGGGGGAGTGGGACCCAGTACTAC.

The CDR3 region is CASSLQRRKDTQYF. In DNA form, the CDR3 reads TGTGCCAGCAGTTTACAACGGAGGAAAGATACGCAGTATTTT. V gene TRBV28 combines with J gene TRBJ2-3; possibly TRBD2 for D (5 bases). The length of the CDR3 is 14 residues. CDR1 MDHEN and CDR2 SYDVKM come from the germline V gene. The V and J ends lost 2 bases and 5 bases respectively, with 11 bases between them. Full variable domain (outside the CDR3, taken from reference TRBV28 and TRBJ2-3): DVKVTQSSRYLVKRTGEKVFLECVQDMDHENMFWYRQDPGLGLRLIYFSYDVKMKEKGDIPEGYSVSREKKERFSLILESASTNQTSMYLCASSLQRRKDTQYFGPGTRLTVL.